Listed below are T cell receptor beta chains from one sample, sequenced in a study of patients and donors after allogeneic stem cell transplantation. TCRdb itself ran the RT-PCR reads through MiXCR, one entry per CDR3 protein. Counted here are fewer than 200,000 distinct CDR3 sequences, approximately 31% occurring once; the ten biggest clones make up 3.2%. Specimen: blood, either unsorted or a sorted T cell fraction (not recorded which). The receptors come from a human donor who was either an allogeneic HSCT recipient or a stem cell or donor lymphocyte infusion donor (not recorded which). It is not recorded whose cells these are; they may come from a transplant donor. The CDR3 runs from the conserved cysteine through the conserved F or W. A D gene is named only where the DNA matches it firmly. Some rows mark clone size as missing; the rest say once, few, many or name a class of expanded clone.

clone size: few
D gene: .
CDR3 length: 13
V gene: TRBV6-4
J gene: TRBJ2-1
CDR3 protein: CASSDSGPNEQFF
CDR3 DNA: TGTGCCAGCAGTGACTCAGGTCCCAATGAGCAGTTCTTC

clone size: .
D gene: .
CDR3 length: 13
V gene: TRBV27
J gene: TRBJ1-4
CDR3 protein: CASGTWANEKLFF
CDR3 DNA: TGTGCCAGCGGGACATGGGCTAATGAAAAACTGTTTTTT

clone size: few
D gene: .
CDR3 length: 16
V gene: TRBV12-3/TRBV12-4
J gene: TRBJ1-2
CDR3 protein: CASSFAQDEASSGYTF
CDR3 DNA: TGTGCCAGCAGTTTCGCACAGGATGAGGCCAGTTCTGGCTACACCTTC

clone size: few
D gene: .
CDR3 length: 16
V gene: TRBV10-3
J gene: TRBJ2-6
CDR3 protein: CAISESGAAGANVLTF
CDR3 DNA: TGTGCCATCAGTGAGTCGGGGGCGGCTGGGGCCAACGTCCTGACTTTC

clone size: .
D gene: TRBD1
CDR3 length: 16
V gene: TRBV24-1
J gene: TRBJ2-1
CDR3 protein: CATSDSDRARPDEQFF
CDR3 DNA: TGTGCCACCAGTGACTCCGACAGGGCCAGGCCCGATGAGCAGTTCTTC

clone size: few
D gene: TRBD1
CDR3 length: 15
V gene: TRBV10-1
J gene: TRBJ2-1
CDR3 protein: CASSGHRGSYNEQFF
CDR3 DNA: TGCGCCAGCAGTGGCCACAGGGGCTCCTACAATGAGCAGTTCTTC

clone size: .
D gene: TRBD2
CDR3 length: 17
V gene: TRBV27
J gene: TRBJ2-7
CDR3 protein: CASSYYFSGRASYEQYF
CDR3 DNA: TGTGCCAGCAGTTACTACTTTAGCGGGAGGGCCTCCTACGAGCAGTACTTC

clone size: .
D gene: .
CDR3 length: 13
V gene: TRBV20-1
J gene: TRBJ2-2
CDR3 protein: CSARDPNTGELFF
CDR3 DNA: TGCAGTGCTAGAGATCCGAACACCGGGGAGCTGTTTTTT

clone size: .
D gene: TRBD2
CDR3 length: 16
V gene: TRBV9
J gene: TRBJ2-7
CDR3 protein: CASSERLAGGPGEQYF
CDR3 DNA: TGTGCCAGCAGCGAACGACTAGCGGGAGGGCCTGGTGAGCAGTACTTC

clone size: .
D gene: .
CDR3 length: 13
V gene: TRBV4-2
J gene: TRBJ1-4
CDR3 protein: CASSQDRTDSLFF
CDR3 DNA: TGTGCCAGCAGCCAAGATCGTACGGACAGCCTGTTTTTT

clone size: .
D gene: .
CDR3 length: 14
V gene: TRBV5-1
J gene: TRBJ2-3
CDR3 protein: CASSLGQHTDTQYF
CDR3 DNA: TGCGCCAGCAGCTTGGGGCAGCACACAGATACGCAGTATTTT

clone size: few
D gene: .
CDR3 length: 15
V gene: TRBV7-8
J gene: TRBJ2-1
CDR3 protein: CASSLSRVTYNEQFF
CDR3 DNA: TGTGCCAGCAGCTTATCGCGTGTAACCTACAATGAGCAGTTCTTC

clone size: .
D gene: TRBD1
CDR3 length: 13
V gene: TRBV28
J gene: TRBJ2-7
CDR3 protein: CASSWIDRDEQYF
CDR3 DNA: TGTGCCAGCAGTTGGATTGACAGGGACGAGCAGTACTTC

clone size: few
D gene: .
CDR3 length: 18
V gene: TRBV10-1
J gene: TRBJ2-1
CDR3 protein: CASSVTRGDPSSYNEQFF
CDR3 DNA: TGCGCCAGCAGTGTGACTCGCGGGGATCCCAGCTCCTACAATGAGCAGTTCTTC

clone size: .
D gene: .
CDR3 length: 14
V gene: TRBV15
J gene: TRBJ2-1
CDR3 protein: CATSRYLSGIQQFF
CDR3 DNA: TGTGCCACCAGCAGATACCTATCCGGGATCCAGCAGTTCTTC

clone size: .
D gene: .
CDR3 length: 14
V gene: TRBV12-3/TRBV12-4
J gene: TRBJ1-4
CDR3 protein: CASSLSVANEKLFF
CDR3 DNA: TGTGCCAGCAGTTTATCAGTGGCTAATGAAAAACTGTTTTTT

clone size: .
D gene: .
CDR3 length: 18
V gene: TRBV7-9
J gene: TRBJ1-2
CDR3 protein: CASSLDPRTATRNYGYTF
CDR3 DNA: TGTGCCAGCAGCTTAGACCCTCGGACAGCAACACGTAACTATGGCTACACCTTC

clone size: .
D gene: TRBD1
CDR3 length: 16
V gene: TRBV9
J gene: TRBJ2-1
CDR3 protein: CASSVAETGVGDEQFF
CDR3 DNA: TGTGCCAGCAGCGTCGCCGAGACAGGGGTCGGGGATGAGCAGTTCTTC

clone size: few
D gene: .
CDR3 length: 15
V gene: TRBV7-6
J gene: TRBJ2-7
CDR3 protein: CASSLGPGNSYEQYF
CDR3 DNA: TGTGCCAGCAGCTTAGGTCCCGGAAACTCCTACGAGCAGTACTTC

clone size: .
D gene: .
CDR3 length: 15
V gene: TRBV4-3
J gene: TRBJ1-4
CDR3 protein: CASSQDRATNEKLFF
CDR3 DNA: TGCGCCAGCAGCCAAGATCGGGCAACTAATGAAAAACTGTTTTTT

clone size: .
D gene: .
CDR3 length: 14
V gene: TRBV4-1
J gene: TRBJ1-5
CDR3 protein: CASSQGRGEQPQHF
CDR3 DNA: TGCGCCAGCAGCCAAGGGCGGGGGGAGCAGCCCCAGCATTTT

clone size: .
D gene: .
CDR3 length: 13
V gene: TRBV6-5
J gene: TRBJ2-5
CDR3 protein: CASSFPTSETQYF
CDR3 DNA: TGTGCCAGCAGTTTTCCGACCTCGGAGACCCAGTACTTC

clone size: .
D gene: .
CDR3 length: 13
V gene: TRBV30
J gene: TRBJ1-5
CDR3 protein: CAWRSGWDQPQHF
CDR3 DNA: TGTGCCTGGAGATCCGGTTGGGATCAGCCCCAGCATTTT

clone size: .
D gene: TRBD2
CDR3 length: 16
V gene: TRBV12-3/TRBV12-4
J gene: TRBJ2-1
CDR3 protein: CASSPRLAGVNNEQFF
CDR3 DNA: TGTGCCAGCAGTCCGCGACTAGCGGGAGTCAACAATGAGCAGTTCTTC

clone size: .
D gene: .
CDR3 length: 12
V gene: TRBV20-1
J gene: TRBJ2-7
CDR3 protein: CSATQQSGEQYF
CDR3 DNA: TGCAGTGCTACCCAACAGTCTGGGGAGCAGTACTTC

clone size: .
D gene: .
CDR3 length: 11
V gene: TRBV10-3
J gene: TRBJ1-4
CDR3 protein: CAVQVGEKLFF
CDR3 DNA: TGTGCCGTACAGGTTGGAGAAAAACTGTTTTTT

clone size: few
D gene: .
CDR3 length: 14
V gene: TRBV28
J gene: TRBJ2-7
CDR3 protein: CASSLWLAAYEQYF
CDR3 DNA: TGTGCCAGCAGTTTATGGCTAGCAGCCTACGAGCAGTACTTC

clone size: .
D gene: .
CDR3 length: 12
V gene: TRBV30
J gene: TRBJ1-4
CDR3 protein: CAWSTWNEKLFF
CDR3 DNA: TGTGCCTGGAGTACTTGGAATGAAAAACTGTTTTTT

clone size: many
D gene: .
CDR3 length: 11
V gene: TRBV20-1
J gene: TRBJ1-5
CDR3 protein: CSARDITAQHF
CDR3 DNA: TGCAGTGCTAGAGACATAACAGCCCAGCATTTT

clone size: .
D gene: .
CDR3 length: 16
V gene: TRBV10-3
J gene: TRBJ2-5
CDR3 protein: CAISESTGEAQETQYF
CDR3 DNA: TGTGCCATCAGTGAGTCAACAGGGGAGGCCCAAGAGACCCAGTACTTC

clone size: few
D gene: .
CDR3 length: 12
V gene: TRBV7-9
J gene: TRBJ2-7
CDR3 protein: CASFGDAYEQYF
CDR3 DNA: TGTGCCAGTTTCGGCGACGCCTACGAGCAGTACTTC